One sample yielded the 22 T cell receptor beta chains listed below, sequenced in a study of OX40 agonist ivuxolimab in advanced cancers. Measured with immunoSEQ multiplex PCR; TCRdb has only the in-frame clones, and not every one. The repertoire has about 72,000 clones, around nine tenths of them found once; the top ten carry over 4.5%. Material: CD4+ or CD8+ T cells sorted from blood, obtained in a trial of the OX40 agonist ivuxolimab. Source of these receptors: an adult with an advanced solid tumor such as melanoma, head and neck, liver or kidney cancer.

J is TRBJ1-1 and V is TRBV6-5, with 9 bases that match TRBD1. V was clipped by 1 base and J by 5 bases; unmatched bases: 5. The CDR3 covers 15 residues. The germline CDR1 and CDR2 sequences are MNHEY and SVGAGI. The CDR3 spells CASSYYNRGRTEAFF. The DNA for the CDR3 is TGTGCCAGCAGTTACTATAACAGGGGGCGGACTGAAGCTTTCTTT.

This sequence joins TRBV14 and TRBJ1-2, with TRBD1 as a possible D gene (5 bases). Trimming took off 1 base at V and 8 bases at J, with 11 bases between the two ends. CDR3 length: 13 residues. Germline-derived CDR1 and CDR2 are SGHDN and FVKESK. The CDR3 is CASSQVGGFGYTF. DNA for the CDR3: TGTGCCAGCAGCCAAGTGGGGGGGTTCGGCTACACCTTC.

This chain uses TRBV19 with TRBJ1-5; D not certain. The CDR3 runs to 13 residues. V shed 5 bases and J shed 3 bases, with 8 bases lying between them. In germline, CDR1 is LNHDA, CDR2 SQIVND (reference sequence). The CDR3 nucleotides read TGTGCCAGTAGTTACGGGTACAATCAGCCCCAGCATTTT. It is translated as CASSYGYNQPQHF.

The chain uses TRBV28 and TRBJ2-1, with 9 nucleotides matching TRBD2. The trim removed 6 bases at V and 4 bases at J, leaving 7 bases unmatched. CDR1 and CDR2 from the germline V gene are MDHEN and SYDVKM. The CDR3 is made up of 15 amino acids. The CDR3 sequence is CASSPSGDKYNEQFF. The CDR3 region has the DNA TGTGCCAGCAGCCCTAGCGGGGATAAGTACAATGAGCAGTTCTTC.

The chain combines TRBV28 with TRBJ1-1, with 8 bases that match TRBD1. The CDR3 extends over 11 amino acids. The ends lost 5 bases at V and 7 bases at J; junction bases unmatched: 0. In germline, CDR1 is MDHEN, CDR2 SYDVKM. The CDR3 reads CASSTGGEAFF. The CDR3, as DNA: TGTGCCAGCAGTACAGGGGGTGAAGCTTTCTTT.

The chain combines TRBV7-9 with TRBJ1-5; TRBD1 aligns across 8 bases. CDR1 is SEHNR, CDR2 FQNEAQ, per germline (reference sequence). Germline trimming cut 0 bases from V and 6 bases from J; bases unmatched to any gene: 7. The CDR3 spans 16 residues. CDR3 nucleotides: TGTGCCAGCAGCTTAGCCTTACAGGGGGTCGGTCAGCCCCAGCATTTT. As protein: CASSLALQGVGQPQHF.

V and J are TRBV4-3 and TRBJ2-7; TRBD1 matches at 8 bases. The CDR3 runs to 14 residues. Germline V gene lookup returns CDR1 LGHNA and CDR2 YSLEER. The V gene end was trimmed by 4 bases and the J gene end by 5 bases; junction bases not matched to a gene: 7. CDR3 DNA: TGCGCCAGCAGCCTAGGACAGGGTTTGAACGAGCAGTACTTC. Its protein product is CASSLGQGLNEQYF.

The J gene is TRBJ2-1, the V gene TRBV13; no firm D call. With 6 bases removed from V and 9 bases from J, the gap between germline ends came to 12 bases. In germline, CDR1 is PRHDT, CDR2 FYEKMQ (reference sequence). This CDR3 comprises 12 residues. The CDR3 coding sequence is TGTGCCAGCAGTAGATCCTGGAGTGAGCAGTTCTTC. Its translation is CASSRSWSEQFF.

This sequence joins TRBV28 and TRBJ2-2; D uncertain. Germline V gene data show CDR1 as MDHEN and CDR2 as SYDVKM. Trimming took off 5 bases at V and 1 base at J, with 5 bases between the two ends. The CDR3 spans 13 residues. The CDR3 protein is CASSVQNTGELFF. CDR3 bases: TGTGCCAGCAGTGTACAGAACACCGGGGAGCTGTTTTTT.

The V call is TRBV19, the J call TRBJ1-1, with TRBD1 matching 7 bases. CDR1 and CDR2 from the germline V gene are LNHDA and SQIVND (reference sequence). There are 13 residues in the CDR3. V shed 5 bases and J 4 bases; nucleotides not matched to a gene: 4. CDR3 sequence: CASSRDRLTEAFF. CDR3 DNA sequence: TGTGCCAGTAGTCGGGACAGACTCACTGAAGCTTTCTTT.

The chain carries TRBV7-2 and TRBJ1-2, with TRBD1 as a possible D gene (5 bases). The germline V gene has CDR1 SGHTA and CDR2 FQGNSA. V shed 5 bases and J shed 5 bases, with 12 bases lying between them. There are 13 residues in the CDR3. The CDR3 sequence: CASSPTVLYGYTF. The CDR3 nucleotides read TGTGCCAGCAGCCCGACAGTTTTATATGGCTACACCTTC.

This chain connects TRBV27 to TRBJ2-7; the match to TRBD1 covers 7 bases. V shed 0 bases and J 1 base; nucleotides not matched to a gene: 6. The CDR3 runs to 16 residues. Germline V gene lookup returns CDR1 MNHEY and CDR2 SMNVEV (reference sequence). CDR3 sequence reads: CASSLSVGDSSYEQYF. The CDR3, as DNA: TGTGCCAGCAGTTTATCGGTCGGGGACAGTTCCTACGAGCAGTACTTC.

This clone is a singleton in its sample. This chain connects TRBV9 to TRBJ2-3; TRBD2 matches 8 bases. This CDR3 has 14 amino acids. Looked up from germline, CDR1 is SGDLS and CDR2 is YYNGEE. J lost 3 bases, V lost 6 bases, and 6 bases had no gene match. The CDR3 is CASTSGSGTDTQYF. DNA for the CDR3: TGTGCCAGCACCAGCGGGAGTGGAACAGATACGCAGTATTTT.

CDR3 nucleotides: TGTGCCAGCAGTGGAAACGGTGGAGAGACCCAGTACTTC. It yields the protein CASSGNGGETQYF. The V gene is TRBV6-1, the J gene TRBJ2-5; D gene uncertain. Germline values: CDR1 MNHNS, CDR2 SASEGT. The CDR3 has 13 residues. V lost 4 bases, J lost 4 bases, and 10 bases lay in between.

This chain connects TRBV29-1 to TRBJ2-5, with 11 bases fitting TRBD2. The germline V gene has CDR1 SQVTM and CDR2 ANQGSEA. V gave up 3 bases and J gave up 4 bases; unmatched junction bases: 1. CDR3 length equals 13 residues. The CDR3 loop is CSVDGLAGETQYF. For the CDR3, the DNA is TGCAGCGTTGACGGACTAGCGGGAGAGACCCAGTACTTC.

This clone was picked up a small number of times. The V and J genes are TRBV28 and TRBJ2-2, with TRBD2 identical over 8 bases. The junction had 10 bases not matched to a gene; V was cut back by 5 bases and J by 5 bases. The CDR3 consists of 16 residues. Germline V gene sequence: CDR1 MDHEN, CDR2 SYDVKM. The CDR3 loop is CASSPGAGGETGELFF. CDR3 nucleotides: TGTGCCAGCAGTCCAGGGGCGGGAGGAGAAACCGGGGAGCTGTTTTTT.

V is TRBV27 and J is TRBJ2-1; D not certain. Germline V gene lookup returns CDR1 MNHEY and CDR2 SMNVEV (reference sequence). V lost 3 bases and J 0 bases, leaving 15 bases between the germline ends. This CDR3 spans 17 amino acids. The CDR3, as DNA: TGTGCCAGCAGTTTTCCCCTCAGCGACCACTCCTACAATGAGCAGTTCTTC. This translates into CASSFPLSDHSYNEQFF.

As concerns this clone: This specimen includes other DNA sequences encoding the same CDR3. The chain carries TRBV6-1 and TRBJ2-7; D gene uncertain. The CDR3 covers 11 residues. The germline V gene has CDR1 MNHNS and CDR2 SASEGT. Trimming took off 5 bases at V and 0 bases at J, with 2 bases between the two ends. CDR3 protein: CASSPSYEQYF. DNA for the CDR3: TGTGCCAGCAGTCCCTCCTACGAGCAGTACTTC.

In the case of this clone: A junction boundary mismatches the germline segment, possibly from a read error. V usage is TRBV27 and J usage is TRBJ1-1, with D possibly being TRBD1 (5 bases). The length of the CDR3 is 13 residues. From germline, CDR1 is MNHEY and CDR2 SMNVEV (reference sequence). The CDR3 reads CASSFAGTSEAFF. The CDR3 DNA is TGTGCCAGCAGCTTCGCAGGGACTTCTGAGGCTTTCTTT.

This clone was found once. The chain links TRBV27 to TRBJ1-5; D is possibly TRBD1 (5 bases). Germline V lookup: CDR1 MNHEY, CDR2 SMNVEV (reference sequence). The V end was cut by 7 bases, the J end by 4 bases, with 11 bases between. CDR3 length: 13 residues. Here the CDR3 DNA reads TGTGCCAGCACCCAAGGGACTAATCAGCCCCAGCATTTT. The encoded protein is CASTQGTNQPQHF.

This clone appeared once. V usage is TRBV7-2 and J usage is TRBJ2-7; 8 nucleotides agree with TRBD1. This CDR3 region has 15 residues. Trimming took 3 bases from V and 4 from J; bases not matched to a gene: 8. Germline-derived CDR1 and CDR2 are SGHTA and FQGNSA. CDR3 region: CASSFPGTGSYEQYF. CDR3 DNA: TGTGCCAGCAGCTTTCCCGGGACAGGATCATACGAGCAGTACTTC.

This chain uses TRBV19 with TRBJ1-3, with a weak D call TRBD1 (5 bases). Germline CDR1 LNHDA, CDR2 SQIVND (reference sequence). V shed 8 bases and J shed 3 bases, with 14 bases lying between them. The CDR3 length is 14 residues. This chain's CDR3 is CASASWGSGNTIYF. As DNA, the CDR3 is TGTGCCAGTGCCTCGTGGGGCAGTGGAAACACCATATATTTT.